Listed here is a single TCR beta chain. Its antigen remains unidentified. Doses given second, at about 4 or about 12 weeks, were pooled. The data were produced by immunoSEQ multiplex PCR, yet TCRdb's version contains in-frame clones alone and is incomplete. The table records some 150,000 clones, more than 70% of them present only once. The data were taken from a study of T cell responses to AZD1222 COVID-19 vaccine. General study findings and limits: Unmutated regions of variants are reportedly targeted by nearly half of spike-specific TCRs. Mostly white British, mostly female donors; authors suggested clonal diversity may be underestimated.

Germline V gene lookup returns CDR1 MNHEY and CDR2 SVGAGI. V was trimmed by 3 bases and J by 7 bases, leaving 13 bases between them. The length of the CDR3 is 14 residues. This receptor was identified in an adult who received the AZD1222 COVID-19 vaccine. The V and J genes are TRBV6-5 and TRBJ1-5; D is ambiguous. Sequencing was performed on peripheral blood, taken 28 days after the second AZD1222 dose. The CDR3 DNA reads as TGTGCCAGCAGTTATTTTCCGGGCGGGCAGCCCCAGCATTTT. It is translated as CASSYFPGGQPQHF.